Presented here are 9 T cell receptor beta chains from one specimen sequenced in a study of blood T cell repertoires in COVID-19. Assay used: immunoSEQ multiplex PCR; TCRdb lists only in-frame clones, some missing. The sample has some 150,000 clones; approximately 86% are singletons. Material: peripheral blood. These receptors were obtained from a woman in her sixties with acute or convalescent COVID-19.

Remarks on this clone: An end of the junction differs from the germline gene, which may be a read error. The CDR3 is CASSLERPANQPQHF. CDR3 bases: TGTGCTAGCAGCTTAGAGCGTCCCGCAAATCAGCCCCAGCATTTT. The chain is built from TRBV7-7 and TRBJ1-5; D remains ambiguous. CDR1 is SSHAT, CDR2 FNYEAQ, per germline (reference sequence). The CDR3 contains 15 residues.

CDR3 loop: CASSESYMNTEAFF. Written as DNA, the CDR3 is TGTGCCAGCAGTGAGTCATACATGAACACTGAAGCTTTCTTT. The chain is built from TRBV2 and TRBJ1-1; no firm D call. The V gene lost 3 bases and the J gene lost 0 bases, with 8 bases spanning the gap. The CDR3 consists of 14 residues. Germline V gives CDR1 SNHLY, CDR2 FYNNEI.

This chain links TRBV5-8 with TRBJ1-1; 7 nucleotides match TRBD1. In germline, CDR1 is SGHTS, CDR2 YDEGEE. The CDR3 sequence is 17 residues long. J was trimmed by 0 bases and V by 4 bases; bases with no gene match: 12. CDR3 protein: CASSPRTGQMMNTEAFF. The CDR3 DNA reads as TGTGCCAGCAGCCCACGGACAGGCCAGATGATGAACACTGAAGCTTTCTTT.

The CDR3 is CATSRLNPGQGFGYEQYF. Written as DNA, the CDR3 is TGTGCCACCAGCAGACTTAACCCGGGACAGGGGTTTGGCTACGAGCAGTACTTC. This chain uses TRBV15 with TRBJ2-7; 10 bases line up with TRBD1. The CDR3 runs to 18 residues. The J segment lost 3 bases and the V segment lost 2 bases, leaving 13 bases of the junction unmatched. CDR1 and CDR2 (germline): LNHNV, YYDKDF (reference sequence).

The J gene is TRBJ2-5, the V gene TRBV10-2; 8 positions match TRBD1. Germline CDR1 reads WSHSY; CDR2 reads SAAADI. V lost 6 bases, J lost 4 bases, and 4 bases stayed unmatched. The CDR3 totals 13 residues. The CDR3 nucleotides read TGCGCCAGCAGAGACAGGGGTGGAGAGACCCAGTACTTC. It codes for CASRDRGGETQYF.

The V gene is TRBV12-3 or TRBV12-4, the J gene TRBJ1-2, with unresolved D. V lost 1 base and J lost 4, with 7 bases in between. This CDR3 comprises 13 residues. The CDR3 coding sequence is TGTGCCAGCAGTTTAGGTCGGAGCTATGGCTACACCTTC. Protein: CASSLGRSYGYTF.

The chain couples TRBV6-4 to TRBJ2-3, with a weak D call TRBD1 (6 bases). Trimming took 4 bases from V and 7 from J, leaving 21 bases between them. Germline V lookup: CDR1 MRHNA, CDR2 SNTAGT. The length of the CDR3 is 16 residues. The CDR3 DNA reads TGTGCCAGCAGTGCCTACCCGACAGGTAGGGGAAATACGCAGTATTTT. It encodes CASSAYPTGRGNTQYF.

There are a few counts of this clone. The chain employs TRBV6-1 and TRBJ1-1; D is possibly TRBD1 (6 bases). The germline gives CDR1 MNHNS, CDR2 SASEGT. V lost 1 base and J 1 base, leaving 13 bases between the germline ends. This CDR3 is built from 16 residues. Here the CDR3 reads CASSEGRVRGNTEAFF. The CDR3 region has the DNA TGTGCCAGCAGTGAAGGACGGGTCAGGGGGAACACTGAAGCTTTCTTT.

This chain uses TRBV11-3 with TRBJ2-5, with D possibly matching TRBD2 (5 bases). The CDR3 sequence is 13 residues long. V was shortened by 5 bases and J by 2 bases, with 9 bases between the two germline ends. Germline V gene sequence: CDR1 SGHNT, CDR2 YENEEA. CDR3 protein: CASSPGIQETQYF. CDR3 nucleotide sequence: TGTGCCAGCAGCCCCGGGATACAAGAGACCCAGTACTTC.